Listed here are 32 T cell receptor beta chains from one sample, sequenced in a study of vaccination effects on CD4 cells after COVID-19. Antigens for these TCRs are unknown. Sequencing in the ViraFEST assay came after antigen-specific CD4+ T cells had been expanded with viral peptide pools, which were used to stimulate PBMC. Researchers isolated CD4+ T cells once ten to eleven days of culture had elapsed. As their vaccination, participants received two doses of either BNT162b2 or mRNA-1273. Assay used: immunoSEQ multiplex PCR; TCRdb lists only in-frame clones, some missing. Here the sample spans about 29,000 clones, roughly 68% being singletons. Sequencing used CD4+ T cells from PBMCs cultured with HCoV-OC43 spike peptides, obtained after COVID-19 vaccination. Regarding subset: HCoV-OC43 spike overlapping peptide pool stimulation. These receptors all stem from a human donor who received a COVID-19 vaccine.

This chain joins TRBV6-5 and TRBJ1-3; TRBD1 matches at 9 bases. V was pared by 5 bases and J by 0 bases, with 2 bases of the junction left unmatched. The CDR3 is 15 residues long. CDR1 and CDR2 (germline): MNHEY, SVGAGI. The CDR3 nucleotides read TGTGCCAGCAGTAGACAGGGGGACTCTGGAAACACCATATATTTT. It is translated as CASSRQGDSGNTIYF.

The chain employs TRBV6-1 and TRBJ2-7, with 11 bases lining up with TRBD1. The CDR3 is 15 amino acids. The germline V gene has CDR1 MNHNS and CDR2 SASEGT. Trimming took 2 bases from V and 2 from J; bases not matched to a gene: 2. The CDR3 DNA is TGTGCCAGCAGTGAACTGGGACAGGGGGCCTACGAGCAGTACTTC. Its translation: CASSELGQGAYEQYF.

This chain connects TRBV18 to TRBJ2-5; D is perhaps TRBD1 (5 bases). V was clipped by 3 bases and J by 4 bases, with 15 bases between them. The CDR3 spans 15 residues. The germline gives CDR1 KGHSH, CDR2 LQKENI. The CDR3 nucleotides read TGTGCCAGCTCACCTCAGGGATTTGGTACAGAGACCCAGTACTTC. Amino acid sequence: CASSPQGFGTETQYF.

The genes are TRBV28 and TRBJ1-1; 9 nucleotides agree with TRBD1. Germline V gene sequence: CDR1 MDHEN, CDR2 SYDVKM. Losses at the gene ends were 4 bases for V and 5 bases for J; bases not matched to a gene: 5. CDR3 length equals 14 residues. The CDR3 loop reads CASSSGQGDTEAFF. The CDR3, as DNA: TGTGCCAGCAGTTCGGGACAGGGAGATACTGAAGCTTTCTTT.

This clone was seen a single time. J is TRBJ1-6 and V is TRBV5-1, with 9 nucleotides matching TRBD1. The CDR3 contains 17 residues. With 4 bases clipped from V and 8 bases from J, the junction kept 13 bases outside the gene matches. Germline lookup yields CDR1 SGHRS and CDR2 YFSETQ. The CDR3 DNA sequence: TGCGCCAGCAGCAAACACCGGGACAGGGATGTAGATTCACCCCTCCACTTT. As protein: CASSKHRDRDVDSPLHF.

The V gene is TRBV10-2, the J gene TRBJ1-1; D is possibly TRBD1 (6 bases). CDR1 is WSHSY and CDR2 is SAAADI in the germline V gene. The CDR3 loop spans 15 amino acids. V dropped 10 bases and J dropped 0 bases, with 18 bases sitting between them. Written as DNA, the CDR3 is TGCGCCACCTCTCTCGACAGGCTGATGAACACTGAAGCTTTCTTT. This translates into CATSLDRLMNTEAFF.

This clone showed up just once. The chain couples TRBV29-1 to TRBJ1-5; D unclear. CDR1 and CDR2 (germline): SQVTM, ANQGSEA. This CDR3 comprises 13 residues. V lost 3 bases and J lost 6, with 12 bases in between. The DNA of the CDR3 is TGCAGCGTTGATCTAGGGTTGGGTCAGCCCCAGCATTTT. Translated, it gives CSVDLGLGQPQHF. The whole variable domain, remainder taken from reference TRBV29-1 and TRBJ1-5, is SAVISQKPSRDICQRGTSLTIQCQVDSQVTMMFWYRQQPGQSLTLIATANQGSEATYESGFVIDKFPISRPNLTFSTLTVSNMSPEDSSIYLCSVDLGLGQPQHFGDGTRLSIL.

The V gene is TRBV6-5, the J gene TRBJ2-6; D gene ambiguous. This CDR3 is 15 amino acids long. Germline V gene data show CDR1 as MNHEY and CDR2 as SVGAGI. With 0 bases removed from V and 2 bases from J, the gap between germline ends came to 5 bases. CDR3 loop: CASSYSETGANVLTF. CDR3 coding DNA: TGTGCCAGCAGTTACTCGGAGACTGGGGCCAACGTCCTGACTTTC.

This rearrangement joins TRBV14 to TRBJ2-4; D perhaps matches TRBD2 (6 bases). Trimming stripped 1 base from V and 0 bases from J, with 10 bases between. Germline CDR1 and CDR2: SGHDN and FVKESK. The length of the CDR3 is 16 residues. The CDR3 is CASSQAMGLAKNIQYF. The CDR3 nucleotides read TGTGCCAGCAGCCAAGCGATGGGACTAGCCAAAAACATTCAGTACTTC. The whole variable domain, filled in from reference TRBV14 and TRBJ2-4, reads EAGVTQFPSHSVIEKGQTVTLRCDPISGHDNLYWYRRVMGKEIKFLLHFVKESKQDESGMPNNRFLAERTGGTYSTLKVQPAELEDSGVYFCASSQAMGLAKNIQYFGAGTRLSVL.

The chain has TRBV6-5 and TRBJ2-7; TRBD1 aligns across 9 bases. Trimming took 10 bases from V and 3 from J; bases not matched to a gene: 10. Germline CDR1 reads MNHEY; CDR2 reads SVGAGI. The length of the CDR3 is 14 residues. The CDR3 DNA is TGTGCCACCACCGGGACAGGGAGCAACTACGAGCAGTACTTC. Its translation: CATTGTGSNYEQYF.

CDR3 residues: CASRGGGSGYTF. The CDR3 DNA reads as TGTGCCAGCAGAGGGGGTGGGTCTGGCTACACCTTC. The gene calls are TRBV12-3 or TRBV12-4 and TRBJ1-2, with TRBD1 as a possible D gene (6 bases). This CDR3 is built from 12 residues. V shed 6 bases and J shed 7 bases, with 12 bases lying between them.

V usage is TRBV6-4 and J usage is TRBJ1-2, with 12 bases that match TRBD1. The length of the CDR3 is 16 residues. The J segment lost 2 bases and the V segment lost 2 bases, leaving 3 bases of the junction unmatched. Germline loops: CDR1 MRHNA, CDR2 SNTAGT. The CDR3 loop reads CASSDTGQGANYGYTF. In nucleotides, the CDR3 is TGTGCCAGCAGTGACACGGGACAGGGGGCAAACTATGGCTACACCTTC.

The V call is TRBV7-2, the J call TRBJ1-1, with unresolved D. This CDR3 is built from 15 residues. Germline CDR1 SGHTA, CDR2 FQGNSA. The V gene lost 1 base and the J gene lost 4 bases, with 13 bases spanning the gap. The CDR3 bases are TGTGCCAGCAGCTTAGTTGGCCCCGGAAGCACTGAAGCTTTCTTT. It is translated as CASSLVGPGSTEAFF.

The CDR3 is CASSYSARAYEQYF. The CDR3 DNA sequence: TGTGCCAGCAGTTACTCGGCCAGAGCCTACGAGCAGTACTTC. The chain combines TRBV6-5 with TRBJ2-7; D remains unclear. The germline CDR1 and CDR2 sequences are MNHEY and SVGAGI. V shed 0 bases and J shed 2 bases, with 8 bases lying between them. CDR3 size: 14 residues.

This sequence joins TRBV7-7 and TRBJ2-3; no clear D. In germline, CDR1 is SSHAT, CDR2 FNYEAQ (reference sequence). Trimming took off 3 bases at V and 4 bases at J, with 8 bases between the two ends. The CDR3 contains 13 residues. The CDR3 protein is CASSLSSSDTQYF. The CDR3 DNA reads TGTGCCAGCAGCTTGAGCTCTTCAGATACGCAGTATTTT. The full variable domain, with the rest looked up from reference TRBV7-7 and TRBJ2-3, is GAGVSQSPRYKVTKRGQDVTLRCDPISSHATLYWYQQALGQGPEFLTYFNYEAQPDKSGLPSDRFSAERPEGSISTLTIQRTEQRDSAMYRCASSLSSSDTQYFGPGTRLTVL.

The chain couples TRBV6-6 to TRBJ2-7; D might be TRBD2 (6 bases). Trimming pared 7 bases from V and 0 bases from J, leaving 13 bases between. The CDR3 covers 14 residues. Germline V gives CDR1 MNHNY, CDR2 SVGAGI (reference sequence). The CDR3 DNA is TGTGCCAGCAAACGGGGAGGTGACTCCTACGAGCAGTACTTC. Protein sequence: CASKRGGDSYEQYF.

This chain uses TRBV5-6 with TRBJ1-5; no firm D call. Germline V gives CDR1 SGHDT, CDR2 YYEEEE. V was pared by 4 bases and J by 2 bases, with 13 bases between. The CDR3 contains 15 residues. The chain's CDR3 is CASSADPTGNQPQHF. The CDR3 region has the DNA TGTGCCAGCAGCGCGGACCCGACGGGCAATCAGCCCCAGCATTTT.

The chain carries TRBV10-3 and TRBJ2-7; 8 bases match TRBD1. The CDR3 is made up of 16 amino acids. The germline V gene has CDR1 ENHRY and CDR2 SYGVKD. V gave up 3 bases and J gave up 0 bases; unmatched junction bases: 7. The CDR3 coding sequence is TGTGCCATCAGTGATGCCGGGGACAGGACCTCCTACGAGCAGTACTTC. Translation: CAISDAGDRTSYEQYF.

The chain employs TRBV20-1 and TRBJ2-7; D might be TRBD2 (5 bases). Germline lookup yields CDR1 DFQATT and CDR2 SNEGSKA (reference sequence). The CDR3 sequence is 13 residues long. V was cut by 3 bases and J by 0 bases, with 9 bases left in between. The CDR3 coding sequence is TGCAGTGCTAGTGCTAGCAGCTCCTACGAGCAGTACTTC. Protein sequence: CSASASSSYEQYF.

The V gene is TRBV18, the J gene TRBJ2-7; D is ambiguous. From germline, CDR1 is KGHSH and CDR2 LQKENI. Trimming took 2 bases from V and 2 from J, leaving 10 bases between them. The CDR3 has 14 residues. As DNA, the CDR3 is TGTGCCAGCTCACCAGTGGCGGTCCCCTACGAGCAGTACTTC. Translation gives CASSPVAVPYEQYF.

The chain joins TRBV7-7 to TRBJ2-1; 11 bases align to TRBD1. J gave up 3 bases and V 5 bases, and 6 bases lay outside the gene matches. The germline gives CDR1 SSHAT, CDR2 FNYEAQ (reference sequence). This CDR3 has 16 amino acids. CDR3 nucleotide sequence: TGTGCCAGCAGCCATGGGACAGGGGGATTCTACAATGAGCAGTTCTTC. Its translation is CASSHGTGGFYNEQFF.

V and J are TRBV10-1 and TRBJ2-7, with TRBD2 identical over 13 bases. With V trimmed by 6 bases and J by 6 bases, 8 bases remained unmatched. In germline, CDR1 is WNHNN, CDR2 SYGVQD (reference sequence). The CDR3 runs 15 residues. The CDR3 DNA reads as TGCGCCAGCAGCCCCAGACTAGCGGGAGGACGCGAGCAGTACTTC. Amino acid sequence: CASSPRLAGGREQYF.

CDR3 residues: CASRNSQLQYF. For the CDR3, the DNA is TGTGCCAGCAGAAACTCACAGTTACAGTACTTC. V is TRBV6-5 and J is TRBJ2-7; D is ambiguous. The CDR3 loop spans 11 amino acids. Trimming removed 6 bases at V and 10 bases at J, with 13 bases between. The germline CDR1 and CDR2 sequences are MNHEY and SVGAGI.

The chain joins TRBV9 to TRBJ1-4; D is uncertain. Germline CDR1 is SGDLS and CDR2 is YYNGEE. The CDR3 is 16 amino acids. V dropped 4 bases and J dropped 0 bases, with 13 bases sitting between them. CDR3 sequence (DNA): TGTGCCAGCAGCCCCTCCGGAAGTTCAACTAATGAAAAACTGTTTTTT. Protein product: CASSPSGSSTNEKLFF.

The gene calls are TRBV10-3 and TRBJ1-2; D is possibly TRBD1 (6 bases). This CDR3 contains 14 residues. Germline V gene data show CDR1 as ENHRY and CDR2 as SYGVKD. Trimming stripped 4 bases from V and 6 bases from J, with 15 bases between. This CDR3 reads CAISGGRVGDGYTF. The CDR3 nucleotides are TGTGCCATCAGTGGGGGGCGAGTCGGAGATGGCTACACCTTC.

There are a few counts of this clone. The chain links TRBV30 to TRBJ1-3; D call uncertain. The CDR3 consists of 13 residues. Germline CDR1 is GTSNPN and CDR2 is SVGIG (reference sequence). The V gene lost 5 bases and the J gene lost 0 bases, with 8 bases spanning the gap. The CDR3 bases are TGTGCCTGGCGTCTTTACTCTGGAAACACCATATATTTT. It is translated as CAWRLYSGNTIYF.

The chain links TRBV6-5 to TRBJ2-7; D may be TRBD1 (6 bases). The germline V gene has CDR1 MNHEY and CDR2 SVGAGI. The CDR3 loop spans 13 amino acids. V lost 6 bases, J lost 2 bases, and 11 bases lay in between. CDR3 DNA sequence: TGTGCCAGCAGACGGACAGAGCCCTACGAGCAGTACTTC. Its protein product is CASRRTEPYEQYF.

The chain carries TRBV6-5 and TRBJ2-7, with D perhaps matching TRBD2 (6 bases). The V gene's germline CDR1 is MNHEY and CDR2 SVGAGI. V was cut by 6 bases and J by 3 bases, with 12 bases left in between. The CDR3 is 13 residues long. The CDR3 protein is CASSFDGGYEQYF. Written as DNA, the CDR3 is TGTGCCAGCAGCTTCGACGGGGGCTACGAGCAGTACTTC.

This chain uses TRBV28 with TRBJ1-2; 10 nucleotides match TRBD1. Trimming took 3 bases from V and 8 from J; bases not matched to a gene: 12. Germline V gives CDR1 MDHEN, CDR2 SYDVKM. The CDR3 runs to 16 residues. This CDR3 is CASSFPTGQGNRGYTF. The CDR3 region has the DNA TGTGCCAGCAGTTTCCCCACGGGACAGGGGAATCGAGGCTACACCTTC.

The rearrangement links TRBV5-1 to TRBJ2-1, with D maybe TRBD2 (6 bases). The V gene's germline CDR1 is SGHRS and CDR2 YFSETQ. V was shortened by 0 bases and J by 3 bases, with 13 bases between the two germline ends. CDR3 length: 16 amino acids. CDR3 residues: CASSLVRTGVYNEQFF. For the CDR3, the DNA is TGCGCCAGCAGCTTGGTGAGAACGGGGGTCTACAATGAGCAGTTCTTC.

The chain joins TRBV15 to TRBJ2-4; D gene ambiguous. CDR1 is LNHNV, CDR2 YYDKDF, per germline (reference sequence). The CDR3 is made up of 14 amino acids. Between the trimmed V and J ends, which lost 1 base and 0 bases, there was a span of 4 bases. CDR3 amino acids: CATSRGIAKNIQYF. The CDR3 nucleotides are TGTGCCACCAGCAGAGGGATAGCCAAAAACATTCAGTACTTC.

This clone has a single count. The chain recombines TRBV7-9 with TRBJ1-2; 8 nucleotides agree with TRBD1. This CDR3 is 15 amino acids long. V shed 1 base and J 1 base; nucleotides not matched to a gene: 2. Germline-derived CDR1 and CDR2 are SEHNR and FQNEAQ (reference sequence). CDR3 protein: CASSLGTGSNYGYTF. The CDR3 DNA reads TGTGCCAGCAGCTTAGGGACAGGGAGTAACTATGGCTACACCTTC. Combining the CDR3 with reference TRBV7-9 and TRBJ1-2 gives the whole variable domain DTGVSQNPRHKITKRGQNVTFRCDPISEHNRLYWYRQTLGQGPEFLTYFQNEAQLEKSRLLSDRFSAERPKGSFSTLEIQRTEQGDSAMYLCASSLGTGSNYGYTFGSGTRLTVV.